What follows are 19 T cell receptor beta chains derived from one specimen sequenced in a study of T cells in Graves' hyperthyroidism and ophthalmopathy. RNA transcripts provided the source from which TCR beta CDR3 regions were amplified. The HTBI primer set drove a first-round RT-PCR of the TCR CDR3. TCRdb fed the multiplex PCR reads into MiXCR, producing one record per CDR3 protein. The sample gives approximately 400,000 distinct CDR3 sequences, 20% to 25% of which show up once; more than 60% is in the top ten. Specimen: blood. The receptor set was obtained from a middle-aged man with Graves' hyperthyroidism.

In its sample, this clonotype was seen many times. The gene calls are TRBV5-1 and TRBJ2-7; the match to TRBD2 covers 10 bases. Germline loops: CDR1 SGHRS, CDR2 YFSETQ. The CDR3 consists of 16 residues. Germline trimming cut 0 bases from V and 5 bases from J; bases unmatched to any gene: 8. CDR3 protein: CASSLVSSGSVDEQYF. The CDR3 bases are TGCGCCAGCAGCTTGGTTTCTAGCGGGAGTGTCGACGAGCAGTACTTC.

This clonotype has a count of ten or more. This chain links TRBV3-1 with TRBJ2-3; D possibly corresponds to TRBD2 (6 bases). This CDR3 is built from 19 residues. The germline CDR1 and CDR2 sequences are LGHDT and YNNKEL (reference sequence). V lost 3 bases, J lost 4 bases, and 26 bases lay in between. CDR3 DNA sequence: TGTGCCAGCAGCCACCCGCCGGGGCTAGCGAGATCATGGGCAGATACGCAGTATTTT. It translates to CASSHPPGLARSWADTQYF.

The table lists this clonotype with a few counts. The chain joins TRBV5-1 to TRBJ1-2; 8 bases fit TRBD1. V gave up 2 bases and J gave up 4 bases; unmatched junction bases: 13. CDR3 size: 17 residues. Germline V CDR1 and CDR2: SGHRS, YFSETQ. CDR3 bases: TGCGCCAGCAGCTTTTTGACCGACAGGGGAAGTCCCTATGGCTACACCTTC. It is translated as CASSFLTDRGSPYGYTF.

The rearrangement uses TRBV30 and TRBJ1-1; 7 bases align to TRBD1. In germline, CDR1 is GTSNPN, CDR2 SVGIG (reference sequence). The CDR3 covers 16 residues. V trimming: 4 bases; J trimming: 1 base; junction bases outside the gene matches: 12. The CDR3 here is CAWNPGGGTQNTEAFF. DNA for the CDR3: TGTGCCTGGAATCCAGGGGGAGGGACGCAGAACACTGAAGCTTTCTTT.

This clonotype was detected only a few times. The rearrangement joins TRBV7-9 to TRBJ2-2; 8 nucleotides align to TRBD1. Unmatched junction bases numbered 12, after V lost 8 bases and J lost 1 base. This CDR3 is built from 17 residues. Germline CDR1 reads SEHNR; CDR2 reads FQNEAQ (reference sequence). CDR3 sequence reads: CASRSPPGTGNTGELFF. In DNA form, the CDR3 reads TGTGCCAGCCGTTCCCCTCCCGGGACAGGGAACACCGGGGAGCTGTTTTTT.

The chain has TRBV7-9 and TRBJ2-5, with D maybe TRBD1 (5 bases). The CDR3 covers 13 residues. Trimming pared 6 bases from V and 4 bases from J, leaving 12 bases between. Germline CDR1 and CDR2: SEHNR and FQNEAQ (reference sequence). The CDR3 reads CASSQGTGETQYF. In DNA, the CDR3 is TGTGCCAGCAGTCAGGGAACGGGAGAGACCCAGTACTTC.

This clonotype was counted at least ten times. V usage is TRBV10-3 and J usage is TRBJ2-7; possibly TRBD1 for D (6 bases). Germline lookup yields CDR1 ENHRY and CDR2 SYGVKD. The CDR3 spans 15 residues. V was clipped by 7 bases and J by 0 bases, with 16 bases between them. The DNA for the CDR3 is TGTGCCATCACCCAAGAACAGGGCAGCTCCTACGAGCAGTACTTC. It yields the protein CAITQEQGSSYEQYF.

This sequence joins TRBV2 and TRBJ2-4; 10 bases align to TRBD1. Trimming took 6 bases from V and 7 from J; bases not matched to a gene: 0. The CDR3 is 12 amino acids. Per germline, CDR1 SNHLY and CDR2 FYNNEI. CDR3 amino acids: CASRTGGNIQYF. CDR3 nucleotide sequence: TGTGCCAGCAGGACAGGGGGCAACATTCAGTACTTC. The entire variable domain, with the rest obtained from reference TRBV2 and TRBJ2-4, is as follows: EPEVTQTPSHQVTQMGQEVILRCVPISNHLYFYWYRQILGQKVEFLVSFYNNEISEKSEIFDDQFSVERPDGSNFTLKIRSTKLEDSAMYFCASRTGGNIQYFGAGTRLSVL.

The V gene is TRBV19, the J gene TRBJ2-3; D is perhaps TRBD1 or TRBD2 (6 bases each). The germline gives CDR1 LNHDA, CDR2 SQIVND (reference sequence). The CDR3 runs to 13 residues. Trimming cost V 6 bases and J 5 bases, with 12 bases left between them. The CDR3 is CASRRGEEDTQYF. CDR3 DNA: TGTGCCAGTAGAAGGGGGGAGGAAGATACGCAGTATTTT.

The rearrangement uses TRBV11-2 and TRBJ2-1, with D perhaps matching TRBD1 (5 bases). Germline CDR1 and CDR2: SGHAT and FQNNGV. Trimming pared 5 bases from V and 6 bases from J, leaving 20 bases between. There are 16 residues in the CDR3. As DNA, the CDR3 is TGTGCCAGCAGCGAAACCAGGGAATCGGATTCCAATGAGCAGTTCTTC. Residues: CASSETRESDSNEQFF.

Ten or more counts support this clonotype. The chain couples TRBV11-2 to TRBJ2-1; the D is unclear. With 8 bases removed from V and 7 bases from J, the gap between germline ends came to 12 bases. Germline V gene lookup returns CDR1 SGHAT and CDR2 FQNNGV. The CDR3 loop spans 12 amino acids. The DNA for the CDR3 is TGTGCCAGCGCCTCCCAACGGAATGAGCAGTTCTTC. Translated: CASASQRNEQFF.

The chain carries TRBV3-1 and TRBJ2-3; no definite D call. Trimming removed 2 bases from V and 6 bases from J, with 6 bases in between. This CDR3 is built from 12 residues. Germline V gives CDR1 LGHDT, CDR2 YNNKEL (reference sequence). The CDR3 region has the DNA TGTGCCAGCAGCCAAAAGCCGGATACGCAGTATTTT. This translates into CASSQKPDTQYF.

As to this clonotype: This may stem from a read error, because a much larger clone lies one nucleotide away. The V gene is TRBV10-3, the J gene TRBJ1-1, with a possible D match to TRBD1 (6 bases). The CDR3 is 14 residues long. The germline V gene encodes CDR1 ENHRY and CDR2 SYGVKD. The V end lost 11 bases, the J end lost 3 bases, and 19 bases lay between the germline ends. CDR3 sequence: CAVLPGQGHTEAFF. CDR3 nucleotides: TGTGCCGTACTGCCGGGCCAGGGGCACACTGAAGCTTTCTTT.

As to this clonotype: Germline is not matched at one junction end, which may reflect a read error. The V gene is TRBV11-1, the J gene TRBJ2-4, with 12 bases fitting TRBD2. Looked up from germline, CDR1 is SGHAT and CDR2 is FQDESV (reference sequence). The CDR3 totals 15 residues. CDR3 region: CASSPSGRGKNIQYF. The DNA of the CDR3 is TGCGCCAGCAGCCCTAGCGGGAGGGGCAAAAACATTCAGTACTTC.

This clonotype has a handful of counts. V is TRBV9 and J is TRBJ1-2, with a weak D call TRBD1 (6 bases). The CDR3 is 14 residues long. Germline assignment: CDR1 SGDLS and CDR2 YYNGEE. V was clipped by 4 bases and J by 4 bases, with 14 bases between them. The CDR3 coding sequence is TGTGCCAGCAGCCCAGACCGGGACACCTATGGCTACACCTTC. It codes for CASSPDRDTYGYTF.

This chain links TRBV6-5 with TRBJ2-3; no firm D call. The CDR3 runs to 15 residues. Trimming removed 0 bases from V and 2 bases from J, with 9 bases in between. Germline CDR1 reads MNHEY; CDR2 reads SVGAGI. The CDR3 is CASSYSPRPTDTQYF. CDR3 nucleotide sequence: TGTGCCAGCAGTTACTCTCCCCGCCCCACAGATACGCAGTATTTT.

This clonotype has a count of ten or more. The chain links TRBV28 to TRBJ2-7; tentatively, D is TRBD1 (5 bases). Looked up from germline, CDR1 is MDHEN and CDR2 is SYDVKM. This CDR3 is built from 13 residues. V was clipped by 8 bases and J by 2 bases, with 13 bases between them. The CDR3 nucleotides read TGTGCCAGCCAAGGGGTAGGGACCTACGAGCAGTACTTC. Protein sequence: CASQGVGTYEQYF.

This clonotype was counted a single time. The rearrangement uses TRBV6-5 and TRBJ1-1; no definite D call. The CDR3 is 17 residues long. Germline lookup yields CDR1 MNHEY and CDR2 SVGAGI. The V end lost 3 bases, the J end lost 1 base, and 18 bases lay between the germline ends. CDR3 region: CASSYFGDYQQNTEAFF. The CDR3 nucleotides read TGTGCCAGCAGTTATTTTGGAGACTATCAACAGAACACTGAAGCTTTCTTT.

V usage is TRBV10-2 and J usage is TRBJ2-1; 12 bases match TRBD2. Per the germline V gene, CDR1 is WSHSY and CDR2 is SAAADI. CDR3 size: 17 residues. J was trimmed by 6 bases and V by 2 bases; bases with no gene match: 8. CDR3 sequence (DNA): TGCGCCAGCAGTGAGGTCCCTGAACTAGCGGGAGGCAATGAGCAGTTCTTC. This translates into CASSEVPELAGGNEQFF.